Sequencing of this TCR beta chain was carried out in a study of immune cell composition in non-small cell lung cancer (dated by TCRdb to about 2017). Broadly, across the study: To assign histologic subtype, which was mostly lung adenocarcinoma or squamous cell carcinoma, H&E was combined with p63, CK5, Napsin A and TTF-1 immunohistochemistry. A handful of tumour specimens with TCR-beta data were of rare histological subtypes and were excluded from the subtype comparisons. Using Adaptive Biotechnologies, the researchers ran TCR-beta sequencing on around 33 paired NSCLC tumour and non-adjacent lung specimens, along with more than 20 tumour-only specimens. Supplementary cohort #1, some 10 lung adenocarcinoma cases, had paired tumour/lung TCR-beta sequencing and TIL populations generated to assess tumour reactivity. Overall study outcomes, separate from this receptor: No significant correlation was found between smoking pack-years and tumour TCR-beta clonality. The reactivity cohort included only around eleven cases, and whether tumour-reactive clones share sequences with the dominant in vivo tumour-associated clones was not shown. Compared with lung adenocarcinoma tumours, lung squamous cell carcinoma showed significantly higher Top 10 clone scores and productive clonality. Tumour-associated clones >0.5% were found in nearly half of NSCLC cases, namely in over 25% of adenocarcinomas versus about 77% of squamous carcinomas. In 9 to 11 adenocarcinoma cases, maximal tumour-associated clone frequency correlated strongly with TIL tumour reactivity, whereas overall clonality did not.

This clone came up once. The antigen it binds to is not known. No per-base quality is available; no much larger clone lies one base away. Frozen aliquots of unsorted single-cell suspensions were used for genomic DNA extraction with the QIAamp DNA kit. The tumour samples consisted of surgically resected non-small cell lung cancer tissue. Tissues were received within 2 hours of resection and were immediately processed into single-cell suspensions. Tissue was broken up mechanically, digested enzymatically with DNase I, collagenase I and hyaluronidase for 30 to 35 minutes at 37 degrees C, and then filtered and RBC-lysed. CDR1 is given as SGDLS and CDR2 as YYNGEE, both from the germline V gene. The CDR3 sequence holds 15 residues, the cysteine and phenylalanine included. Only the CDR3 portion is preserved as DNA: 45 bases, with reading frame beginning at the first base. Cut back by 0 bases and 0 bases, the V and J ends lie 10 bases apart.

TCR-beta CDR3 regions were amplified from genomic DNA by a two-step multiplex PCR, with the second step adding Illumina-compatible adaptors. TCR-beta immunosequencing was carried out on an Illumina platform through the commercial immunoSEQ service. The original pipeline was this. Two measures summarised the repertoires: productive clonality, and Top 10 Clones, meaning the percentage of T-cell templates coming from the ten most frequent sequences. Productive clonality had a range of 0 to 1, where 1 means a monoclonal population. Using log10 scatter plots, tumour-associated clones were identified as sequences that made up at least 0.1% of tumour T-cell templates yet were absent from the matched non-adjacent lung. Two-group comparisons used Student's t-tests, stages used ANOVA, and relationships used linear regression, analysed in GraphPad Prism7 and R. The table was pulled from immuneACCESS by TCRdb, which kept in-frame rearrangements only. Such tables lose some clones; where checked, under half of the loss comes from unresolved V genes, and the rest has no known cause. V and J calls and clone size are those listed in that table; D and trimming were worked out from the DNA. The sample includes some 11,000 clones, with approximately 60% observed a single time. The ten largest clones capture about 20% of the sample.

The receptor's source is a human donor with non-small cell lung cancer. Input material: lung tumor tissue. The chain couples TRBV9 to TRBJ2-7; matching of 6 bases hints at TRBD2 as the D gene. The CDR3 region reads CASSVGGAGSYEQYF. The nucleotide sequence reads TGTGCCAGCAGCGTAGGCGGGGCGGGCTCCTACGAGCAGTACTTC.